The rows below give T cell receptor beta chains drawn from one sample of a study of blood T cells in healthy people across ages. Each CDR3 protein is one row after TCRdb ran MiXCR on the 5' RACE reads. The sample yields under 1,000,000 distinct CDR3 sequences, about 42% seen once. The sample comprised blood. The receptors derive from an elderly man in good health. Both conserved end residues are part of each CDR3. D genes are given only for firm matches. Clone size, where shown, is once, few, many, or a class for clones that have expanded.

size	J	D	V	CDR3	DNA
few	TRBJ2-1	TRBD2	TRBV20-1	CSAFLSGRGNEQFF	TGCAGTGCTTTCCTTAGCGGGAGGGGGAATGAGCAGTTCTTC
few	TRBJ2-3	TRBD2	TRBV20-1	CSPLAGGDTQYF	TGCAGTCCACTAGCGGGAGGAGATACGCAGTATTTT
-	TRBJ1-5	-	TRBV20-1	CSASGAGEWNQPQHF	TGCAGTGCATCAGGGGCCGGAGAATGGAATCAGCCCCAGCATTTT
-	TRBJ2-7	-	TRBV6-2/TRBV6-3	CARSEQGYEQYF	TGTGCCAGAAGCGAACAGGGTTACGAGCAGTACTTC
many	TRBJ2-7	TRBD1	TRBV20-1	CSARKFTGGNSYEQYF	TGCAGTGCTAGAAAATTCACAGGGGGCAACTCCTACGAGCAGTACTTC
-	TRBJ1-5	TRBD1	TRBV6-1	CASSIQGVGNQPQHF	TGTGCCAGCAGTATACAGGGGGTCGGCAATCAGCCCCAGCATTTT
-	TRBJ1-6	-	TRBV27	CASSLFFVTGTITPSPLHF	TGTGCCAGCAGTTTATTTTTTGTAACAGGAACAATAACCCCTTCACCCCTCCACTTT
-	TRBJ2-1	TRBD2	TRBV7-2	CASSLARGGTNEQFF	TGTGCCAGCAGCTTAGCGCGCGGGGGGACCAATGAGCAGTTCTTC
-	TRBJ2-7	-	TRBV21-1	CASSKLASGAYEQYF	TGTGCCAGCAGCAAACTGGCTAGCGGGGCCTACGAGCAGTACTTC
-	TRBJ2-5	TRBD1	TRBV5-4	CASSPGRTGWEETQYF	TGTGCCAGCAGCCCAGGGCGGACAGGGTGGGAAGAGACCCAGTACTTC
-	TRBJ2-3	-	TRBV14	CASTRATGSTDTQYF	TGTGCCAGCACGCGGGCGACGGGAAGCACAGATACGCAGTATTTT